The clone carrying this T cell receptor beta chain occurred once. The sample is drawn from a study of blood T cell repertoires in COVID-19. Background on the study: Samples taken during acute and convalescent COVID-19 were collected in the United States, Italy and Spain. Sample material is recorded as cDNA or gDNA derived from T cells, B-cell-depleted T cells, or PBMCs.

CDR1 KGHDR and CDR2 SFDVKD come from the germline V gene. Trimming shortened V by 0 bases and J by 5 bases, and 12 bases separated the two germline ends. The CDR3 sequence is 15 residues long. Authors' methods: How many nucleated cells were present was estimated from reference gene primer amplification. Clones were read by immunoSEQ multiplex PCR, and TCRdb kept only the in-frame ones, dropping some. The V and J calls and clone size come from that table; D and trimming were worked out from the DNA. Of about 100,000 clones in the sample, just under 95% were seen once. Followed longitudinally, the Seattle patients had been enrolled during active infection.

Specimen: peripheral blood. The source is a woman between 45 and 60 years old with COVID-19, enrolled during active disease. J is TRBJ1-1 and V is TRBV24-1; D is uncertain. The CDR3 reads CATSDLTGVGTEAFF. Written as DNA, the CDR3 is TGTGCCACCAGTGATTTGACGGGAGTGGGTACTGAAGCTTTCTTT.